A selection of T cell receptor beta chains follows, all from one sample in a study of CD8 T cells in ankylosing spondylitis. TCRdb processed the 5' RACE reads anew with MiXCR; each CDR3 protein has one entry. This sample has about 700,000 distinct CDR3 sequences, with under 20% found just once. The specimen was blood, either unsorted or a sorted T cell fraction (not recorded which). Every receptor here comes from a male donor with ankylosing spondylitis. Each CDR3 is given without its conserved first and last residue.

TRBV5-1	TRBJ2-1	ASSPGASTLNNEQF
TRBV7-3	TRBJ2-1	ASSATTANEQF
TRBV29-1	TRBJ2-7	SVETGQGAVEQY
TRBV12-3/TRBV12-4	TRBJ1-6	ASTYRTKNSPLH
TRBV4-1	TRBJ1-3	ASSLRDRGGGNTIY
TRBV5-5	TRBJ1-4	ASSLARGTENEKLF
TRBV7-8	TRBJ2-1	ASSSSGTSGSYEQF
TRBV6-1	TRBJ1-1	ATVQGMMNTEAF
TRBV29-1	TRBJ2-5	SVTRGVTGGVQETQY
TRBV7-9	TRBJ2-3	ASRITGADTQY
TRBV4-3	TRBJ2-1	ASSQAGSDYNEQF
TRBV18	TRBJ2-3	ASSPNRDTQY
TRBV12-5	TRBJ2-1	ASGLAELGEQF
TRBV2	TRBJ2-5	ASRAGGRETQY
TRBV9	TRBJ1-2	ASSVAAGQAFYDGYT
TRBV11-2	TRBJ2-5	ASSLSVGYQETQY
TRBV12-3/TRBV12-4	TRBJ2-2	ASTIRGTGELF
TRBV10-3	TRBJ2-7	AITPGRVQFYEQY
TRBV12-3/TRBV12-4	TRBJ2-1	ASRGSGGADAYNEQF
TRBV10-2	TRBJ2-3	ASSEFPSGSIPDTQY
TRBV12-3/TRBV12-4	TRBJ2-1	ASSTDSPNEQF
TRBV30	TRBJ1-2	AWQSFQNYGYT
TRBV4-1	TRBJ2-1	ASSHLQGGAGEQF
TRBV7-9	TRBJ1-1	ASSLAQAGEAF
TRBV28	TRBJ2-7	ATRDTAYEQY
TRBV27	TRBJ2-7	ASSFGERSYEQY
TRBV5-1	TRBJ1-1	ASSGARNTEAF